The present T cell receptor (beta chain) was sequenced within a study of T cell responses to AZD1222 COVID-19 vaccine. Findings of the study overall: Within unmutated variant regions lay the reported targets of nearly half of spike-specific TCRs. Clonal diversity may have been underestimated in mostly white British donors. Two AZD1222 doses significantly raised spike-specific TCR breadth and depth over controls. CD4 TCRs covered the whole spike, strongest at regions 160-218 and 743-854.

The CDR3 length is 15 residues. V was clipped by 7 bases and J by 12 bases; unmatched bases: 17. Per germline, CDR1 SGDLS and CDR2 YYNGEE. The method was immunoSEQ multiplex PCR; TCRdb's version includes in-frame clones alone and lacks a portion of them. The data contain fewer than 200,000 clones, about 90% of them singletons. Remarks on this clone: The antigen is unknown.

The chain employs TRBV9 and TRBJ2-7, with 12 bases aligning to TRBD2. This TCR was recovered from an adult in good health. The sample was peripheral blood, taken on day 0 of AZD1222 vaccination. The CDR3 is CASRATLTSGGFTYF. The CDR3 region has the DNA TGTGCCAGCCGCGCCACCTTAACTAGCGGGGGGTTTACGTACTTC.